This T cell receptor (beta chain) was profiled in a study of control samples from healthy donors and cancer patients (dated by TCRdb to about 2020). The method was the immunoSEQ multiplex PCR assay. TCRdb took this table from immuneACCESS and kept in-frame rearrangements with V and J called. Such tables lack part of the clones; where checked against another copy, unresolved V genes explain under half of the gap, and the rest is unexplained. The sample table contains about 220,000 clones; only one count was recorded for around 94% of them. Of the sample, more than 1.3% falls within the top ten clones. As to this clone: The antigen it binds to is not known. No much larger clone is present one base from it, and per-base qualities are unavailable.

The germline V gene specifies KGHDR as CDR1 and SFDVKD as CDR2. Trimming takes 1 base off V and 4 bases off J; junction bases not matched to a gene: 2. Spanning cysteine to phenylalanine, the CDR3 consists of 15 amino acids. Left in the record is the CDR3 DNA by itself, 45 bases read in frame from the first base. This sequence was found in a man between 45 and 60 years old in good health. The chain links TRBV24-1 with TRBJ2-1, with 8 central nucleotides matching TRBD1. Sequences were obtained from blood. The CDR3 region: CATSDLGTGYNEQFF. At the DNA level, the sequence is TGTGCCACCAGTGATTTAGGGACAGGATACAATGAGCAGTTCTTC.